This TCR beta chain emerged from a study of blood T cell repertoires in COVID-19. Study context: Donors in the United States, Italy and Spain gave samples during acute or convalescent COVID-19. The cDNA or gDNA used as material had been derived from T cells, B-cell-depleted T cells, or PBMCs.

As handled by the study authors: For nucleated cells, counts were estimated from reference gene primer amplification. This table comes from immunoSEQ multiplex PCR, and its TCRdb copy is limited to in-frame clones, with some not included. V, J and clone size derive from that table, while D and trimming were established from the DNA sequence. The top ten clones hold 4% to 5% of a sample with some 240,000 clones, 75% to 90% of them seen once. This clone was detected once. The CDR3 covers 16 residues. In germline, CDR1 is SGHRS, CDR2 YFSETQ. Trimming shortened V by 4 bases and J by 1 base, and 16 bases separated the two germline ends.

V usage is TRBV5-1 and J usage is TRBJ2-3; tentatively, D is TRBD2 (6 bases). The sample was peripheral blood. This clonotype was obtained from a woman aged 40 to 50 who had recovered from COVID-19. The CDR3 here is CASSQAAGSGTDTQYF. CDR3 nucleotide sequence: TGCGCCAGCAGCCAAGCCGCCGGGAGCGGCACAGATACGCAGTATTTT. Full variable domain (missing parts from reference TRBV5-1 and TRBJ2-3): KAGVTQTPRYLIKTRGQQVTLSCSPISGHRSVSWYQQTPGQGLQFLFEYFSETQRNKGNFPGRFSGRQFSNSRSEMNVSTLELGDSALYLCASSQAAGSGTDTQYFGPGTRLTVL.